This T cell receptor (beta chain) originates from a study of glioma-infiltrating T cells after dendritic cell vaccination. The study's findings and limits: Longer survival after dendritic cell vaccination followed higher pretreatment TIL content.

Using immunoSEQ multiplex PCR, the repertoire was profiled, and TCRdb retains in-frame clones only, with some absent. Of fewer than 65,000 clones listed, 75% to 90% were seen once; the top ten hold around 5%. Germline V lookup: CDR1 SGHRS, CDR2 YFSETQ. Trimming pared 0 bases from V and 0 bases from J, leaving 13 bases between. The length of the CDR3 is 17 residues. This sample's time point: after dendritic cell vaccination, including at tumor progression/relapse. With regard to this clone: The antigen is not known.

V gene TRBV5-1 combines with J gene TRBJ1-5, with TRBD1 as a possible D gene (5 bases). The clonotype comes from a human donor with glioblastoma. The starting material was blood, obtained after dendritic cell vaccination. The CDR3 region is CASSLGPQGGSNQPQHF. The CDR3 coding sequence is TGCGCCAGCAGCTTGGGACCTCAGGGCGGTAGCAATCAGCCCCAGCATTTT.